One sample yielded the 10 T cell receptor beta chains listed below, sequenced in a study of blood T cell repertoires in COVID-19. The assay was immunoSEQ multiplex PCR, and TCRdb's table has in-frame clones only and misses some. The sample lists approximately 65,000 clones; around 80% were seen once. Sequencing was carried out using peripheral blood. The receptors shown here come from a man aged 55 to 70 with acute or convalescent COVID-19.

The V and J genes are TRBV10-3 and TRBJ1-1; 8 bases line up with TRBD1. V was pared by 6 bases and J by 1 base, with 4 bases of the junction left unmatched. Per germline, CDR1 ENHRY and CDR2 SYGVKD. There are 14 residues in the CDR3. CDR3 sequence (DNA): TGTGCCATCAGGGGACAGGCTGAGAACACTGAAGCTTTCTTT. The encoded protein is CAIRGQAENTEAFF.

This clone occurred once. CDR3 sequence (DNA): TGTGCCAGCAGCTTGGGTAGGGGGCTTTCACCCCTCCACTTT. This codes for CASSLGRGLSPLHF. The genes are TRBV5-6 and TRBJ1-6; 7 bases line up with TRBD1. The V and J ends lost 0 bases and 9 bases, in that order; junction bases with no gene match: 3. The CDR3 has 14 residues. Germline loops: CDR1 SGHDT, CDR2 YYEEEE.

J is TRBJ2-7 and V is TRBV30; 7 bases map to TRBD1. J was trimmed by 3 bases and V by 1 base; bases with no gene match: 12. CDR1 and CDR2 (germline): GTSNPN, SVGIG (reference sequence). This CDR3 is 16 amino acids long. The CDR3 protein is CAWSEAGTVIFYEQYF. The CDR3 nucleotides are TGTGCCTGGAGTGAAGCCGGGACAGTAATTTTCTACGAGCAGTACTTC. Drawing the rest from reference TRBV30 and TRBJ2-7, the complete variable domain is SQTIHQWPATLVQPVGSPLSLECTVEGTSNPNLYWYRQAAGRGLQLLFYSVGIGQISSEVPQNLSASRPQDRQFILSSKKLLLSDSGFYLCAWSEAGTVIFYEQYFGPGTRLTVT.

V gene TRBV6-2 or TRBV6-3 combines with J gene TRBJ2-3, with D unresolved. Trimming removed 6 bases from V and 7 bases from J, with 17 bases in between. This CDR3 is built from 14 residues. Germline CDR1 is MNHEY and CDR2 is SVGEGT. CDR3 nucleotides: TGTGCCAGCAGCCACCCATCACATTTATATACGCAGTATTTT. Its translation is CASSHPSHLYTQYF.

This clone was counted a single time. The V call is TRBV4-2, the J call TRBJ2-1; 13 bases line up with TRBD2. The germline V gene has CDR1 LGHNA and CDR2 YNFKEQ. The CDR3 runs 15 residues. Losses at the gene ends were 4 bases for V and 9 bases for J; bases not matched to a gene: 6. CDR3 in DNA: TGTGCCAGCAGCCCCGGGACTAGCGGGGTTGGTGAGCAGTTCTTC. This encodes CASSPGTSGVGEQFF.

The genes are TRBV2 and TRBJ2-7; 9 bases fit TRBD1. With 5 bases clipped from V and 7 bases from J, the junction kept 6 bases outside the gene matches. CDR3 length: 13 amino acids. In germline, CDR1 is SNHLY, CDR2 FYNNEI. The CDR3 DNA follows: TGTGCCAGCAGTTCCCAGACAGGGGGGGAGCAGTACTTC. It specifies CASSSQTGGEQYF.

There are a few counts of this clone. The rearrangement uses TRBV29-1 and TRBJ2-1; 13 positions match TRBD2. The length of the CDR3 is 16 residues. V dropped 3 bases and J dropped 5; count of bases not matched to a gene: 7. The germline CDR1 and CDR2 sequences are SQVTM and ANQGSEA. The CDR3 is CSVEGTSGTLDNEQFF. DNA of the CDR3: TGCAGCGTTGAGGGGACTAGCGGGACACTTGACAATGAGCAGTTCTTC.

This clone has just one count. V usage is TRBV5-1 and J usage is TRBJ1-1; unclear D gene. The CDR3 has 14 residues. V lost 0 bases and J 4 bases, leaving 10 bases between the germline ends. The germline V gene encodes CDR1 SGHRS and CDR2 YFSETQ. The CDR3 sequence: CASSLAGDGTEAFF. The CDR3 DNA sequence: TGCGCCAGCAGCTTGGCCGGGGATGGCACTGAAGCTTTCTTT.

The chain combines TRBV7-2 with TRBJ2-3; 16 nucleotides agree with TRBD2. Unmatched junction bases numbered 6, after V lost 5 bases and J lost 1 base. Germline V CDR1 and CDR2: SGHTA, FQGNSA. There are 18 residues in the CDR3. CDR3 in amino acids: CASSRGTSGRVGTDTQYF. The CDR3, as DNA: TGTGCCAGCAGCAGAGGGACTAGCGGGAGGGTGGGCACAGATACGCAGTATTTT.

CDR3 sequence (DNA): TGTGCCAGAAGCTTGGGACAGGTTGGCGAGCAGTACTTC. This translates into CARSLGQVGEQYF. The J gene is TRBJ2-7, the V gene TRBV5-3; tentatively, D is TRBD1 (6 bases). TRBV5-3 is classed as an ORF, of uncertain function. The CDR3 runs 13 residues. Trimming took 0 bases from V and 6 from J, leaving 10 bases between them.